A selection of T cell receptor beta chains follows, all from one sample in a study of HIV-infected patients and healthy controls. MiXCR, run by TCRdb on the 5' RACE reads, gives a single entry per CDR3 protein. The table lists fewer than 20,000 distinct CDR3 sequences, roughly 20% of them singletons, with approximately 31% in the top ten. The sequenced sample was CD8+ T cells from blood. These receptors all stem from a human donor in good health. CDR3s include the opening cysteine and the closing phenylalanine or tryptophan. Fields, in order: J gene, V gene, CDR3 length, CDR3 protein.

J gene: TRBJ2-1
V gene: TRBV11-3
CDR3 length: 12
CDR3 protein: CASSLVLYEQFF

J gene: TRBJ1-4
V gene: TRBV9
CDR3 length: 15
CDR3 protein: CASSVHSGTNEKLFF

J gene: TRBJ2-7
V gene: TRBV10-1
CDR3 length: 13
CDR3 protein: CASSDMNPYEQYF

J gene: TRBJ2-5
V gene: TRBV7-9
CDR3 length: 14
CDR3 protein: CASSSSGFQETQYF

J gene: TRBJ1-5
V gene: TRBV11-3
CDR3 length: 15
CDR3 protein: CASSLGAGSNQPQHF

J gene: TRBJ1-5
V gene: TRBV4-2
CDR3 length: 16
CDR3 protein: CASSQDGTGGGQPQHF

J gene: TRBJ2-1
V gene: TRBV12-3/TRBV12-4
CDR3 length: 11
CDR3 protein: CASRSGGEQFF

J gene: TRBJ1-3
V gene: TRBV7-2
CDR3 length: 14
CDR3 protein: CASSLGGGQNTIYF

J gene: TRBJ1-4
V gene: TRBV7-8
CDR3 length: 15
CDR3 protein: CASSPLTGAGEKLFF

J gene: TRBJ2-1
V gene: TRBV7-2
CDR3 length: 12
CDR3 protein: CASSGLGGEQFF

J gene: TRBJ2-7
V gene: TRBV6-6
CDR3 length: 12
CDR3 protein: CASRYRADEQYF

J gene: TRBJ2-2
V gene: TRBV14
CDR3 length: 14
CDR3 protein: CASSPWTGTGELFF

J gene: TRBJ2-7
V gene: TRBV20-1
CDR3 length: 12
CDR3 protein: CSARGGGVEQYF

J gene: TRBJ2-1
V gene: TRBV12-3/TRBV12-4
CDR3 length: 13
CDR3 protein: CASTEFSTNEQFF

J gene: TRBJ2-1
V gene: TRBV6-2/TRBV6-3
CDR3 length: 14
CDR3 protein: CASSYDNTYNEQFF

J gene: TRBJ2-7
V gene: TRBV12-3/TRBV12-4
CDR3 length: 13
CDR3 protein: CASSLDLVDEQYF

J gene: TRBJ1-1
V gene: TRBV27
CDR3 length: 16
CDR3 protein: CASSLGRWEGYTEAFF

J gene: TRBJ1-2
V gene: TRBV12-3/TRBV12-4
CDR3 length: 15
CDR3 protein: CASSFGGDGAYGYTF

J gene: TRBJ1-5
V gene: TRBV12-3/TRBV12-4
CDR3 length: 15
CDR3 protein: CASIRGASGNQPQHF

J gene: TRBJ1-1
V gene: TRBV5-1
CDR3 length: 14
CDR3 protein: CASSLDIMNTEAFF

J gene: TRBJ2-7
V gene: TRBV27
CDR3 length: 15
CDR3 protein: CASSWSPDSLYEQYF

J gene: TRBJ1-2
V gene: TRBV27
CDR3 length: 13
CDR3 protein: CASSHRGAYGYTF